A single sample gave rise to the 12 T cell receptor beta chains below, sequenced in a study of cytomegalovirus exposure and HLA in healthy donors. PCR primers comprised 60 Vbeta and 13 Jbeta primers. Profiled with immunoSEQ multiplex PCR; TCRdb holds only in-frame clones, not every one. The table lists tens of thousands of clones, just under 80% of them singletons. Material: PBMCs. The receptors originated from a woman in her forties in good health and CMV-seronegative.

The table lists this clone with a count of one. V usage is TRBV29-1 and J usage is TRBJ2-1, with 10 bases fitting TRBD1. Per the germline V gene, CDR1 is SQVTM and CDR2 is ANQGSEA. After removal of 6 bases from V and 8 bases from J, the junction contained 13 bases not matched to a gene. The CDR3 is made up of 15 amino acids. In DNA form, the CDR3 reads TGCAGCGTATATACCCCCGGGACAGGGGACGATGAGCAGTTCTTC. It is translated as CSVYTPGTGDDEQFF.

In regard to this clone: The junction differs from germline at one of its ends, possibly a read error. V and J are TRBV5-1 and TRBJ1-1; the D gene is possibly TRBD1 (6 bases). Germline V gene lookup returns CDR1 SGHRS and CDR2 YFSETQ. The CDR3 has 17 residues. For the CDR3, the DNA is TGCGCCAGCAGCTTGGGGTCAGGGGCGAAGGCGAACCCTGAAGCTTTCTTT. It is translated as CASSLGSGAKANPEAFF.

This clone turned up a few times. The J gene is TRBJ1-4, the V gene TRBV4-2; 10 bases line up with TRBD1. CDR1 is LGHNA and CDR2 is YNFKEQ in the germline V gene. J was trimmed by 4 bases and V by 0 bases; bases with no gene match: 5. The CDR3 has 17 residues. The CDR3 sequence: CASSQEGQGGINEKLFF. The CDR3 nucleotides read TGTGCCAGCAGCCAAGAAGGACAGGGGGGAATTAATGAAAAACTGTTTTTT.

The CDR3 DNA is TGTGCCAGCAGCCTCACAGGGGGACCCTACAATGAGCAGTTCTTC. It is translated as CASSLTGGPYNEQFF. This chain links TRBV7-2 with TRBJ2-1, with 8 bases that match TRBD1. Germline V gives CDR1 SGHTA, CDR2 FQGNSA. The CDR3 runs to 15 residues. The trim removed 5 bases at V and 2 bases at J, leaving 5 bases unmatched.

The rearrangement uses TRBV7-2 and TRBJ2-3; D possibly corresponds to TRBD1 (5 bases). Germline V gene sequence: CDR1 SGHTA, CDR2 FQGNSA. Trimming took off 1 base at V and 3 bases at J, with 14 bases between the two ends. The CDR3 contains 16 residues. The CDR3 nucleotides read TGTGCCAGCAGCTTAGATGGCAGGGTTAGTACAGATACGCAGTATTTT. Translation: CASSLDGRVSTDTQYF.

This clone was counted a few times. The chain is built from TRBV19 and TRBJ2-1, with 9 bases fitting TRBD2. CDR3 length equals 16 residues. Germline V lookup: CDR1 LNHDA, CDR2 SQIVND (reference sequence). With V trimmed by 5 bases and J by 4 bases, 9 bases remained unmatched. The CDR3 protein is CASSLMGLALYNEQFF. The CDR3 coding sequence is TGTGCCAGTAGTCTCATGGGACTAGCCTTATACAATGAGCAGTTCTTC.

The rearrangement joins TRBV2 to TRBJ2-3; weak D call: TRBD1 (6 bases). The V gene's germline CDR1 is SNHLY and CDR2 FYNNEI. Trimming shortened V by 9 bases and J by 1 base, and 8 bases separated the two germline ends. The CDR3 extends over 12 amino acids. The CDR3 loop reads CARQGGTDTQYF. In DNA form, the CDR3 reads TGTGCCAGACAGGGTGGCACAGATACGCAGTATTTT.

The chain uses TRBV4-3 and TRBJ1-2; D possibly corresponds to TRBD1 (5 bases). V lost 0 bases and J 4 bases, leaving 9 bases between the germline ends. The germline V gene encodes CDR1 LGHNA and CDR2 YSLEER. This CDR3 has 14 amino acids. CDR3 DNA sequence: TGCGCCAGCAGCCAAGATGCCGGGGGCTATGGCTACACCTTC. It yields the protein CASSQDAGGYGYTF.

This clone was seen once. The chain links TRBV18 to TRBJ1-1; 7 bases are a match to TRBD1. V shed 3 bases, J shed 4 bases, and the junction held 8 bases outside the gene matches. The CDR3 has 15 residues. Germline CDR1 is KGHSH and CDR2 is LQKENI. CDR3 bases: TGTGCCAGCTCACCCCGGCAGGGGGTGGGCACTGAAGCTTTCTTT. Translating gives CASSPRQGVGTEAFF.

The chain couples TRBV18 to TRBJ1-4; D remains unclear. Germline V gene data show CDR1 as KGHSH and CDR2 as LQKENI. The V end lost 2 bases, the J end lost 4 bases, and 11 bases lay between the germline ends. This CDR3 has 15 residues. In nucleotides, the CDR3 is TGTGCCAGCTCACCATGGACGGGAAGTAATGAAAAACTGTTTTTT. It encodes CASSPWTGSNEKLFF.

The V and J genes are TRBV15 and TRBJ2-2; 11 nucleotides match TRBD2. Per germline, CDR1 LNHNV and CDR2 YYDKDF (reference sequence). J gave up 5 bases and V 5 bases, and 4 bases lay outside the gene matches. The CDR3 length is 15 residues. The CDR3 coding sequence is TGTGCCACCAGCCTACTAGCGGGGGTAACCGGGGAGCTGTTTTTT. It is translated as CATSLLAGVTGELFF.

The chain carries TRBV19 and TRBJ1-4, with D unresolved. With 6 bases removed from V and 8 bases from J, the gap between germline ends came to 7 bases. The CDR3 runs 11 residues. The germline CDR1 and CDR2 sequences are LNHDA and SQIVND (reference sequence). The chain's CDR3 is CASRNSEKLFF. The CDR3 DNA follows: TGTGCCAGTAGGAACAGCGAAAAACTGTTTTTT.